This TCR beta chain was observed in a study of blood T cell repertoires in COVID-19. Method: immunoSEQ multiplex PCR; TCRdb's copy keeps in-frame clones and lacks some. Of about 270,000 clones in the sample, approximately 90% were seen once. Per the germline V gene, CDR1 is MRHNA and CDR2 is SNTAGT. V dropped 8 bases and J dropped 0 bases, with 15 bases sitting between them. The CDR3 consists of 15 residues. J is TRBJ2-3 and V is TRBV6-4; D is perhaps TRBD2 (6 bases). This sequence originates from a man aged 40-50 years who had been exposed to COVID-19. The specimen sequenced was PBMCs or T cells enriched from blood (not recorded which). CDR3 region: CASAIAGTSTDTQYF. The CDR3, as DNA: TGTGCCAGCGCTATTGCAGGGACTAGCACAGATACGCAGTATTTT.